Sequencing of this TCR beta chain was carried out in a study of cytomegalovirus exposure and HLA in healthy donors. Study-level points and caveats: A list of 150 or so TCR beta chains associated with cytomegalovirus was given. In a later analysis, HLA-associated beta chains showed higher expansion and lower generation probabilities than comparable chains.

The CDR3 sequence is 13 residues long. Germline V CDR1 and CDR2: MNHEY, SMNVEV (reference sequence). The V and J ends lost 5 bases and 3 bases respectively, with 8 bases between them. Both 60 Vbeta primers and 13 Jbeta primers went into the PCR. Sequenced by immunoSEQ multiplex PCR; TCRdb stores in-frame clones only, minus some. The data show 180,000 or so clones, roughly 80% seen once. The count of this clone is one. No antigen is known for it. Source material: PBMCs. The source is a woman younger than 35 in good health and CMV-seronegative. V gene TRBV27 combines with J gene TRBJ1-5; maybe TRBD1 (6 bases). CDR3 DNA: TGTGCCAGCAGTGGGGACAACAATCAGCCCCAGCATTTT. Amino acids: CASSGDNNQPQHF.